The T cell receptor (beta chain) under discussion was sequenced for a study of blood T cell repertoires in COVID-19. Participants came from some 23 US areas, aged about 18 to 89 years. Clinical history as reported by participants underpinned cohort assignment. No more than 2 weeks before study entry, exposed participants had met a case of COVID-19. As handled by the study authors: Reference gene primer amplification gave estimated nucleated cell counts. Produced via immunoSEQ multiplex PCR; TCRdb's table is partial and in-frame only. From that table come the V and J calls and clone size; the DNA was used to work out D and trimming. Here the sample spans about 240,000 clones, 83% being singletons. The CDR3 spans 15 residues. Between the trimmed V and J ends, which lost 2 bases and 10 bases, there was a span of 15 bases. Germline V gene lookup returns CDR1 MNHEY and CDR2 SVGAGI.

The rearrangement uses TRBV6-5 and TRBJ1-6, with unresolved D. Input material: PBMCs or T cells enriched from blood (not recorded which). The clonotype originates from a woman aged 40 to 50 who had been exposed to COVID-19. CDR3 residues: CASSYDAGWESPLHF. CDR3 nucleotide sequence: TGTGCCAGCAGTTACGACGCGGGGTGGGAATCACCCCTCCACTTT.